A single sample gave rise to the 27 T cell receptor beta chains below, sequenced in a study of T cells in Graves' hyperthyroidism and ophthalmopathy. Template material for amplifying TCR beta CDR3 regions consisted of RNA transcripts. HTBI primers were employed in a first-round RT-PCR of the TCR CDR3. TCRdb independently ran MiXCR on the multiplex PCR reads; one entry per CDR3 protein. Here the sample spans fewer than 700,000 distinct CDR3 sequences, roughly a sixth being singletons. Sequences were obtained from blood. The receptors shown here come from a woman under 30 with Graves' ophthalmopathy.

On this clonotype: A much more abundant neighbour one base away suggests this may be a read error. The gene calls are TRBV27 and TRBJ2-3; D uncertain. The CDR3 is made up of 14 amino acids. Germline assignment: CDR1 MNHEY and CDR2 SMNVEV (reference sequence). CDR3 amino acids: CASSLVFGEDTQFF. CDR3 in DNA: TGTGCCAGCAGTTTAGTTTTTGGGGAAGATACGCAGTTTTTT.

This clonotype has ten or more counts. The CDR3 is CASTPIAGGTGELFF. The CDR3 coding sequence is TGTGCCAGCACCCCCATAGCGGGAGGCACCGGGGAGCTGTTTTTT. The genes are TRBV11-2 and TRBJ2-2, with 10 bases lining up with TRBD2. Looked up from germline, CDR1 is SGHAT and CDR2 is FQNNGV. This CDR3 spans 15 amino acids. V gave up 7 bases and J gave up 4 bases; unmatched junction bases: 6.

The sample holds a few counts of this clonotype. V gene TRBV10-2 combines with J gene TRBJ2-1, with 7 bases that match TRBD2. Germline CDR1 is WSHSY and CDR2 is SAAADI. The CDR3 runs 15 residues. With 5 bases clipped from V and 2 bases from J, the junction kept 6 bases outside the gene matches. In DNA form, the CDR3 reads TGCGCCAGCAGTCCTACTAGCGCCACCTACAATGAGCAGTTCTTC. Protein: CASSPTSATYNEQFF.

Ten or more counts support this clonotype. The CDR3 spells CASIYSGTGGYEQYF. The CDR3 DNA reads TGTGCCAGCATTTACTCCGGGACAGGGGGCTACGAGCAGTACTTC. The chain is built from TRBV27 and TRBJ2-7, with 11 positions matching TRBD1. Germline CDR1 is MNHEY and CDR2 is SMNVEV (reference sequence). Trimming cost V 7 bases and J 3 bases; bases outside gene matches: 8. CDR3 length equals 15 residues.

This clonotype was picked up many times. The chain recombines TRBV9 with TRBJ1-1, with D unclear. The CDR3 sequence is 14 residues long. Germline V gene data show CDR1 as SGDLS and CDR2 as YYNGEE. Trimming shortened V by 0 bases and J by 3 bases, and 9 bases separated the two germline ends. CDR3 coding DNA: TGTGCCAGCAGCGTAGGTCCGAGGCACACTGAAGCTTTCTTT. Its translation is CASSVGPRHTEAFF.

The chain recombines TRBV25-1 with TRBJ2-1, with 9 bases that match TRBD2. The CDR3 spans 14 residues. V gave up 3 bases and J gave up 6 bases; unmatched junction bases: 3. Looked up from germline, CDR1 is MGHDK and CDR2 is SYGVNS. CDR3 amino acids: CASSETSGSNEQFF. The CDR3, as DNA: TGTGCCAGCAGTGAGACTAGCGGCAGCAATGAGCAGTTCTTC. Variable domain in full (rest from reference TRBV25-1 and TRBJ2-1): EADIYQTPRYLVIGTGKKITLECSQTMGHDKMYWYQQDPGMELHLIHYSYGVNSTEKGDLSSESTVSRIRTEHFPLTLESARPSHTSQYLCASSETSGSNEQFFGPGTRLTVL.

The sample holds a few counts of this clonotype. The chain combines TRBV27 with TRBJ2-7; D is ambiguous. CDR3 length: 13 residues. The ends were cut back, 3 bases at V and 5 bases at J, with 11 bases in the middle. The V gene's germline CDR1 is MNHEY and CDR2 SMNVEV (reference sequence). The CDR3 reads CASSFTGRHEQYF. DNA of the CDR3: TGTGCCAGCAGTTTTACGGGTAGGCACGAGCAGTACTTC.

The table lists this clonotype with a few counts. The chain joins TRBV20-1 to TRBJ1-1; the match to TRBD1 covers 9 bases. The CDR3 runs 13 residues. After removal of 4 bases from V and 6 bases from J, the junction contained 6 bases not matched to a gene. Germline CDR1 reads DFQATT; CDR2 reads SNEGSKA (reference sequence). The CDR3 DNA is TGCAGTGCTAAAACAGGGGGCTCGGCTGAAGCTTTCTTT. It translates to CSAKTGGSAEAFF.

A note on this clonotype: A much bigger clone sits one base away, suggesting this may be a read error. The V and J genes are TRBV6-1 and TRBJ1-1, with D uncertain. Per germline, CDR1 MNHNS and CDR2 SASEGT. This CDR3 has 14 residues. CDR3 sequence (DNA): TGTGCCAGCAGTAGGTCCCCGGGGAGCACTAAAGCTTTCTTT. It codes for CASSRSPGSTKAFF.

This sequence joins TRBV15 and TRBJ1-2; a weak D match, TRBD1 (5 bases). Trimming pared 6 bases from V and 0 bases from J, leaving 11 bases between. The CDR3 totals 14 residues. From germline, CDR1 is LNHNV and CDR2 YYDKDF (reference sequence). CDR3 sequence (DNA): TGTGCCACCAGTGGGACTCCAGCTAACTATGGCTACACCTTC. Residues: CATSGTPANYGYTF.

This clonotype appeared a few times. The V and J genes are TRBV15 and TRBJ2-4, with D possibly being TRBD2 (7 bases). The CDR3 extends over 16 amino acids. V lost 3 bases, J lost 7 bases, and 19 bases lay in between. CDR1 is LNHNV, CDR2 YYDKDF, per germline (reference sequence). The CDR3 sequence: CATSRDLGLGGNIQYF. The CDR3 DNA reads TGTGCCACCAGCAGGGACCTCGGACTAGGGGGGAACATTCAGTACTTC.

This clonotype was picked up a small number of times. The V gene is TRBV5-4, the J gene TRBJ2-3; maybe TRBD1 (5 bases). Germline V gives CDR1 SGHNT, CDR2 YYREEE (reference sequence). Trimming removed 7 bases at V and 3 bases at J, with 15 bases between. The length of the CDR3 is 14 residues. CDR3 coding DNA: TGTGCCAGCTCGCCCACGGCAGGGACAGATACGCAGTATTTT. It translates to CASSPTAGTDTQYF.

This clonotype appeared many times. At one of its ends the junction is not consistent with the germline gene, which may arise from a read error. The chain joins TRBV7-2 to TRBJ2-7, with D tentatively TRBD1 or TRBD2 (5 bases each). The CDR3 contains 11 residues. Germline loops: CDR1 SGHTA, CDR2 FQGNSA. The CDR3, as DNA: TGTGCCAGCAGATTAGGGACCGAGACGTACTTC. Translated, it gives CASRLGTETYF.

With regard to this clonotype: With a much larger clone just one base away, this may be a read error. Since no conserved phenylalanine or tryptophan closes the CDR3, a read error is the likely cause. The V gene is TRBV20-1, the J gene TRBJ2-5; D remains ambiguous. Per germline, CDR1 DFQATT and CDR2 SNEGSKA (reference sequence). This CDR3 contains 12 residues. V lost 2 bases to trimming and J lost 5 bases, with 9 bases between them. Here the CDR3 DNA reads TGCAGTGCTAGACCCTTTGGGGAGACCCAGTACCTC. Translating it yields CSARPFGETQYL.

This clonotype occurred many times. A clone one base away is much larger, so this may be a read error. V is TRBV20-1 and J is TRBJ2-7; 8 nucleotides line up with TRBD2. This CDR3 comprises 13 residues. Germline assignment: CDR1 DFQATT and CDR2 SNEGSKA (reference sequence). CDR3 DNA sequence: TGCAGTGCTAGAGATCTAGCGGGCTACAAGCAGTACTTC. This encodes CSARDLAGYKQYF.

V is TRBV9 and J is TRBJ1-1; D is perhaps TRBD1 (6 bases). The germline gives CDR1 SGDLS, CDR2 YYNGEE. V gave up 4 bases and J gave up 2 bases, with 21 bases separating them. This CDR3 spans 17 amino acids. DNA of the CDR3: TGTGCCAGCAGCAGAGAAATAGCGTGGGGGGCAAACACTGAAGCTTTCTTT. It is translated as CASSREIAWGANTEAFF.

This clonotype was counted between two and nine times. The chain joins TRBV7-9 to TRBJ2-7; TRBD2 is a possible D gene (5 bases). V lost 5 bases to trimming and J lost 6 bases, with 17 bases between them. The CDR3 is 14 residues long. Germline V CDR1 and CDR2: SEHNR, FQNEAQ (reference sequence). CDR3 in amino acids: CASSQDYPGGEQYF. CDR3 in DNA: TGTGCCAGCAGCCAAGACTACCCCGGCGGCGAGCAGTACTTC. Using reference TRBV7-9 and TRBJ2-7 for the parts outside the CDR3, the full variable domain is DTGVSQNPRHKITKRGQNVTFRCDPISEHNRLYWYRQTLGQGPEFLTYFQNEAQLEKSRLLSDRFSAERPKGSFSTLEIQRTEQGDSAMYLCASSQDYPGGEQYFGPGTRLTVT.

This chain joins TRBV6-6 and TRBJ1-1; D unresolved. This CDR3 has 14 amino acids. The V gene's germline CDR1 is MNHNY and CDR2 SVGAGI (reference sequence). Trimming left V 2 bases short and J 5 bases short, with 12 bases between. The CDR3: CASSYLGPGTEAFF. For the CDR3, the DNA is TGTGCCAGCAGTTACCTGGGTCCTGGAACTGAAGCTTTCTTT.

The chain carries TRBV7-2 and TRBJ2-1; TRBD2 agrees at 11 bases. CDR3 length equals 16 residues. The germline V gene has CDR1 SGHTA and CDR2 FQGNSA. V lost 5 bases and J lost 6; bases outside the gene matches: 9. The DNA of the CDR3 is TGTGCCAGCAGCCACGAACTAGCGGGGGCGTCCAATGAGCAGTTCTTC. Its protein is CASSHELAGASNEQFF.

The chain carries TRBV11-3 and TRBJ2-2; unclear D gene. Germline V gives CDR1 SGHNT, CDR2 YENEEA. V shed 4 bases and J shed 1 base, with 10 bases lying between them. The CDR3 runs to 15 residues. In DNA, the CDR3 is TGTGCCAGCAGCTCGCCTACACGGAACACCGGGGAGCTGTTTTTT. Translating gives CASSSPTRNTGELFF.

V usage is TRBV5-1 and J usage is TRBJ2-7, with D possibly matching TRBD1 (7 bases). V was pared by 2 bases and J by 2 bases, with 17 bases between. CDR3 length: 16 amino acids. The V gene's germline CDR1 is SGHRS and CDR2 YFSETQ. CDR3 nucleotide sequence: TGCGCCAGCAGCTTCACGGGGGACAGCAATACCTACGAGCAGTACTTC. Translated: CASSFTGDSNTYEQYF.

This clonotype has at least ten counts. V and J are TRBV2 and TRBJ2-3; unclear D gene. The CDR3 has 13 residues. V was cut by 5 bases and J by 5 bases, with 11 bases left in between. Germline V lookup: CDR1 SNHLY, CDR2 FYNNEI. The CDR3 loop reads CASSNAFVDTQYF. In DNA, the CDR3 is TGTGCCAGCAGTAACGCCTTTGTAGATACGCAGTATTTT. Full variable domain (rest looked up from reference TRBV2 and TRBJ2-3): EPEVTQTPSHQVTQMGQEVILRCVPISNHLYFYWYRQILGQKVEFLVSFYNNEISEKSEIFDDQFSVERPDGSNFTLKIRSTKLEDSAMYFCASSNAFVDTQYFGPGTRLTVL.

This clonotype was recorded at least ten times. The chain joins TRBV6-2 or TRBV6-3 to TRBJ2-5, with 7 nucleotides matching TRBD1. CDR1 MNHEY and CDR2 SVGEGT come from the germline V gene. J gave up 5 bases and V 6 bases, and 9 bases lay outside the gene matches. This CDR3 has 14 amino acids. In DNA form, the CDR3 reads TGTGCCAGCAGGAACACAGGGGCGTCGGAGACCCAGTACTTC. Amino acid sequence: CASRNTGASETQYF.

The J gene is TRBJ1-2, the V gene TRBV7-3, with unresolved D. Deletions cut 1 base from V and 2 bases from J, with 11 bases between. The germline V gene has CDR1 SGHTA and CDR2 FQGTGA. CDR3 length: 15 amino acids. CDR3 sequence: CASSLRSQLNYGYTF. The CDR3 bases are TGTGCCAGCAGCTTAAGGTCCCAACTAAACTATGGCTACACCTTC. Looking up the rest from reference TRBV7-3 and TRBJ1-2 gives the full variable domain: GAGVSQTPSNKVTEKGKYVELRCDPISGHTALYWYRQSLGQGPEFLIYFQGTGAADDSGLPNDRFFAVRPEGSVSTLKIQRTERGDSAVYLCASSLRSQLNYGYTFGSGTRLTVV.

At least ten counts were recorded for this clonotype. The V gene is TRBV30, the J gene TRBJ2-3; D unresolved. The CDR3 totals 12 residues. The ends were cut back, 2 bases at V and 1 base at J, with 4 bases in the middle. CDR1 is GTSNPN, CDR2 SVGIG, per germline (reference sequence). The CDR3, as DNA: TGTGCCTGGAGTCCCCGCACAGATACGCAGTATTTT. It codes for CAWSPRTDTQYF.

Ten or more counts support this clonotype. The chain uses TRBV18 and TRBJ1-1, with 10 nucleotides matching TRBD1. CDR3 size: 16 residues. Losses at the gene ends were 0 bases for V and 3 bases for J; bases not matched to a gene: 4. Germline V gene lookup returns CDR1 KGHSH and CDR2 LQKENI. The CDR3 loop reads CASSPPTGGLDTEAFF. In DNA, the CDR3 is TGTGCCAGCTCACCACCGACAGGGGGCTTGGACACTGAAGCTTTCTTT. The full variable domain, rest sourced from reference TRBV18 and TRBJ1-1, is NAGVMQNPRHLVRRRGQEARLRCSPMKGHSHVYWYRQLPEEGLKFMVYLQKENIIDESGMPKERFSAEFPKEGPSILRIQQVVRGDSAAYFCASSPPTGGLDTEAFFGQGTRLTVV.

Many counts were recorded for this clonotype. The V gene is TRBV18, the J gene TRBJ1-4, with D hard to call. V was shortened by 2 bases and J by 6 bases, with 7 bases between the two germline ends. The germline CDR1 and CDR2 sequences are KGHSH and LQKENI. This CDR3 is built from 13 residues. The CDR3 region has the DNA TGTGCCAGCTCACCAGGGGTCGATGAAAAACTGTTTTTT. This codes for CASSPGVDEKLFF.